The 20 T cell receptor beta chains in this list originate from one sample, sequenced in a study of cytomegalovirus exposure and HLA in healthy donors. The PCR contained 60 Vbeta and 13 Jbeta primers. The data were produced by immunoSEQ multiplex PCR, yet TCRdb's version contains in-frame clones alone and is incomplete. The sample contains around 150,000 clones, over 70% of which appear only once. Source material: PBMCs. These TCRs come from a man aged 30 to 45 in good health and CMV-seronegative.

Concerning this clone itself: One end of the junction fails to match germline, which may point to a read error. Additional DNA sequences in this sample encode the identical CDR3. This chain connects TRBV9 to TRBJ2-1; 9 bases are a match to TRBD1. Germline assignment: CDR1 SGDLS and CDR2 YYNGEE. This CDR3 contains 15 residues. The CDR3 region has the DNA TGCGCCAGCAGCAAGGGACAGGGCAGTGGCAATGAGCAGTTCTTC. Its protein product is CASSKGQGSGNEQFF.

J is TRBJ2-7 and V is TRBV27; 9 bases agree with TRBD2. The CDR3 is made up of 13 amino acids. The germline V gene encodes CDR1 MNHEY and CDR2 SMNVEV (reference sequence). Unmatched junction bases numbered 3, after V lost 5 bases and J lost 4 bases. The CDR3 sequence is CASSPAGGYEQYF. The CDR3 nucleotides are TGTGCCAGCAGTCCAGCGGGAGGTTACGAGCAGTACTTC.

This clone was seen only a few times. V usage is TRBV6-1 and J usage is TRBJ2-2; D is perhaps TRBD2 (5 bases). CDR3 length: 15 residues. V lost 7 bases, J lost 0 bases, and 12 bases lay in between. CDR1 MNHNS and CDR2 SASEGT come from the germline V gene. CDR3 loop: CASKRERTNTGELFF. The CDR3 bases are TGTGCCAGCAAGAGGGAGAGGACGAACACCGGGGAGCTGTTTTTT.

This sequence joins TRBV28 and TRBJ2-7, with 9 bases fitting TRBD2. This CDR3 comprises 14 residues. Looked up from germline, CDR1 is MDHEN and CDR2 is SYDVKM. V lost 5 bases, J lost 2 bases, and 4 bases stayed unmatched. CDR3 DNA: TGTGCCAGCAGTATTAGCGGGGGTACCTACGAGCAGTACTTC. This encodes CASSISGGTYEQYF.

CDR3 sequence: CATDGDNGTDTQYF. The CDR3 region has the DNA TGTGCCACTGATGGGGACAACGGCACAGATACGCAGTATTTT. The chain couples TRBV27 to TRBJ2-3, with D maybe TRBD1 (6 bases). Germline lookup yields CDR1 MNHEY and CDR2 SMNVEV (reference sequence). The V end lost 10 bases, the J end lost 1 base, and 15 bases lay between the germline ends. This CDR3 region has 14 residues.

The gene calls are TRBV7-9 and TRBJ2-2; no reliable D call. Looked up from germline, CDR1 is SEHNR and CDR2 is FQNEAQ (reference sequence). The V end was cut by 5 bases, the J end by 0 bases, with 13 bases between. The CDR3 is made up of 16 amino acids. In DNA, the CDR3 is TGTGCCAGCAGCCTTAAAACCCCTACGAACACCGGGGAGCTGTTTTTT. Amino acid sequence: CASSLKTPTNTGELFF.

The rearrangement uses TRBV14 and TRBJ2-7, with no clear D. Trimming pared 3 bases from V and 4 bases from J, leaving 7 bases between. The CDR3 sequence is 12 residues long. Germline CDR1 SGHDN, CDR2 FVKESK. In DNA form, the CDR3 reads TGTGCCAGCAGCCAGAGACTTTACGAGCAGTACTTC. Protein product: CASSQRLYEQYF.

The chain recombines TRBV7-3 with TRBJ2-2, with D perhaps matching TRBD2 (5 bases). Germline V gene sequence: CDR1 SGHTA, CDR2 FQGTGA. The CDR3 contains 12 residues. V was trimmed by 6 bases and J by 6 bases, leaving 8 bases between them. CDR3 in amino acids: CASRREAGELFF. For the CDR3, the DNA is TGTGCCAGCAGGAGGGAAGCCGGGGAGCTGTTTTTT.

The chain joins TRBV11-1 to TRBJ2-7; TRBD1 might be the D (5 bases). The germline V and J ends were trimmed by 3 bases and 7 bases, with 19 bases remaining between them. The CDR3 contains 15 residues. Germline CDR1 and CDR2: SGHAT and FQDESV (reference sequence). CDR3 protein: CASSLQGLRSGEQYF. CDR3 sequence (DNA): TGTGCCAGCAGCTTGCAGGGATTAAGATCCGGGGAGCAGTACTTC. The full variable domain, rest sourced from reference TRBV11-1 and TRBJ2-7, is EAEVAQSPRYKITEKSQAVAFWCDPISGHATLYWYRQILGQGPELLVQFQDESVVDDSQLPKDRFSAERLKGVDSTLKIQPAELGDSAMYLCASSLQGLRSGEQYFGPGTRLTVT.

As concerns this clone: The sample has other DNA sequences that encode this CDR3 too. This chain joins TRBV7-9 and TRBJ1-1, with D unresolved. Germline V gene sequence: CDR1 SEHNR, CDR2 FQNEAQ (reference sequence). This CDR3 has 13 residues. Between the trimmed V and J ends, which lost 1 base and 1 base, there was a span of 4 bases. CDR3 sequence reads: CASSLGANTEAFF. CDR3 nucleotides: TGTGCCAGCAGCTTAGGCGCGAACACTGAAGCTTTCTTT.

This sequence joins TRBV27 and TRBJ2-1; D possibly corresponds to TRBD2 (5 bases). Trimming left V 6 bases short and J 6 bases short, with 15 bases between. CDR3 length: 14 amino acids. Germline-derived CDR1 and CDR2 are MNHEY and SMNVEV (reference sequence). This CDR3 is CASSPFAGGNEQFF. The CDR3 DNA is TGTGCCAGCAGCCCCTTTGCGGGCGGCAATGAGCAGTTCTTC.

The gene calls are TRBV9 and TRBJ1-3, with D possibly matching TRBD1 (5 bases). CDR3 length equals 11 residues. Germline V gene sequence: CDR1 SGDLS, CDR2 YYNGEE. Trimming took 4 bases from V and 14 from J, leaving 13 bases between them. CDR3 protein: CASSSQGLLYF. DNA for the CDR3: TGTGCCAGCAGCTCCCAGGGCCTCTTATATTTT.

The CDR3 sequence is CASSEATPEAFF. CDR3 coding DNA: TGTGCCAGCAGTGAAGCGACACCCGAAGCTTTCTTT. The V and J genes are TRBV2 and TRBJ1-1; D call uncertain. The CDR3 has 12 amino acids. Germline CDR1 reads SNHLY; CDR2 reads FYNNEI. Trimming took 0 bases from V and 8 from J, leaving 7 bases between them.

This chain joins TRBV2 and TRBJ2-2; D is possibly TRBD2 (5 bases). Germline loops: CDR1 SNHLY, CDR2 FYNNEI. This CDR3 contains 16 residues. Trimming pared 7 bases from V and 3 bases from J, leaving 18 bases between. The CDR3 loop is CASIHSGERHTGELFF. The CDR3 DNA follows: TGTGCCAGCATTCATTCCGGGGAGAGACACACCGGGGAGCTGTTTTTT.

This rearrangement joins TRBV7-8 to TRBJ2-1, with 13 positions matching TRBD2. The V segment lost 5 bases and the J segment 2 bases; nucleotides outside the gene matches: 12. Looked up from germline, CDR1 is SGHVS and CDR2 is FQNEAQ. CDR3 length: 19 residues. CDR3 sequence reads: CASSPARTSGRGTYNEQFF. CDR3 DNA: TGTGCCAGCAGCCCAGCCAGGACTAGCGGGAGAGGCACCTACAATGAGCAGTTCTTC.

This clone was observed once. J is TRBJ1-1 and V is TRBV7-9; D possibly corresponds to TRBD1 (5 bases). The V gene lost 3 bases and the J gene lost 4 bases, with 15 bases spanning the gap. Germline loops: CDR1 SEHNR, CDR2 FQNEAQ (reference sequence). This CDR3 region has 15 residues. CDR3 bases: TGTGCCAGCAGCTTTCAGGGAATCCGGACCACTGAAGCTTTCTTT. Amino acids: CASSFQGIRTTEAFF.

The chain combines TRBV10-3 with TRBJ2-3; D ambiguous. Trimming took 3 bases from V and 0 from J, leaving 7 bases between them. Germline-derived CDR1 and CDR2 are ENHRY and SYGVKD. The CDR3 is made up of 14 amino acids. The CDR3 sequence is CAISERLSTDTQYF. The CDR3 DNA is TGTGCCATCAGTGAACGGTTGAGCACAGATACGCAGTATTTT.

The chain couples TRBV28 to TRBJ1-5, with D possibly TRBD1 on 5 matching bases. The CDR3 extends over 17 amino acids. Germline V CDR1 and CDR2: MDHEN, SYDVKM. V lost 1 base, J lost 0 bases, and 13 bases lay in between. The CDR3 region has the DNA TGTGCCAGCAGTTTATCTGCCAGGGTTCATAGCAATCAGCCCCAGCATTTT. This encodes CASSLSARVHSNQPQHF.

V is TRBV5-1 and J is TRBJ2-3, with TRBD2 matching over 7 bases. This CDR3 has 15 amino acids. Germline CDR1 reads SGHRS; CDR2 reads YFSETQ. Germline trimming cut 2 bases from V and 4 bases from J; bases unmatched to any gene: 7. The CDR3 region has the DNA TGCGCCAGCAGCTTACGGGGGGTCCTCCCAGATACGCAGTATTTT. It encodes CASSLRGVLPDTQYF. The whole variable domain, remainder taken from reference TRBV5-1 and TRBJ2-3, is KAGVTQTPRYLIKTRGQQVTLSCSPISGHRSVSWYQQTPGQGLQFLFEYFSETQRNKGNFPGRFSGRQFSNSRSEMNVSTLELGDSALYLCASSLRGVLPDTQYFGPGTRLTVL.

The chain combines TRBV5-1 with TRBJ2-7; no clear D. Trimming left V 0 bases short and J 6 bases short, with 7 bases between. Germline loops: CDR1 SGHRS, CDR2 YFSETQ. The CDR3 covers 12 residues. CDR3 nucleotide sequence: TGCGCCAGCAGCTTGGGACTCGGCGAGCAGTACTTC. Translated: CASSLGLGEQYF.